Listed below are T cell receptor beta chains from one sample, sequenced in a study of blood T cells in healthy people across ages. In TCRdb, the 5' RACE reads were re-called with MiXCR into one record per CDR3 protein. Counted here are 730,000 or so distinct CDR3 sequences, 35% to 45% occurring once; the ten biggest clones make up roughly 20%. Sequencing used blood. The source of these receptors is a woman in her sixties or seventies in good health. Both conserved end residues are part of each CDR3. The order of the fields is CDR3 DNA, CDR3 protein, J gene, V gene, clone size, D gene. The D gene is left open where the match is weak. For some rows the clone size is stated as once, few or many, or as a class when expanded; others skip it.

TGTGCCAGCAGCTTAGCGTTACCCGCAGGTCAGCCCCAGCATTTT | CASSLALPAGQPQHF | TRBJ1-5 | TRBV7-8 | few | .
TGTGCCAGCAGCCAAGATGCAGGGGGAACCCCCTACGAGCAGTACTTC | CASSQDAGGTPYEQYF | TRBJ2-7 | TRBV4-2 | many | TRBD1
TGTGCCAGCTCACCTACGGCGCTACACGGAAGCTACGAGCAGTACTTC | CASSPTALHGSYEQYF | TRBJ2-7 | TRBV18 | few | .
TGTGCCAGCAGCGTCCCGGACAGGGGCTCGGGGGAGCTGTTTTTT | CASSVPDRGSGELFF | TRBJ2-2 | TRBV9 | few | TRBD1
TGTGCCAGCAGTTACACCCCGTCAGGGGCAGATCAGCCCCAGCATTTT | CASSYTPSGADQPQHF | TRBJ1-5 | TRBV12-3/TRBV12-4 | . | .
TGTGCCACCACCGCAGAGAAACAGGGGCCCCAAGAGACCCAGTACTTC | CATTAEKQGPQETQYF | TRBJ2-5 | TRBV28 | . | TRBD1
TGCAGCGTTGGAGTGCTGCGGGAGGTATATGAGCAGTTCTTC | CSVGVLREVYEQFF | TRBJ2-1 | TRBV29-1 | few | TRBD2
TGTGCCAGCAGTTCGTTCCGGCAGTCCAAGGTGACCCAGTACTTC | CASSSFRQSKVTQYF | TRBJ2-5 | TRBV27 | . | .
TGTGCCAGCAGTTTGGAACCGGGCTCCTACAATGAGCAGTTCTTC | CASSLEPGSYNEQFF | TRBJ2-1 | TRBV12-3/TRBV12-4 | many | .
TGTGCCAGCAGTCGACTAGCGGTAACCTACAATGAGCAGTTCTTC | CASSRLAVTYNEQFF | TRBJ2-1 | TRBV6-2/TRBV6-3 | . | TRBD2
TGTGCCAGCAGCCAAGATTGGGCAACAGGGCATACGCAGTATTTT | CASSQDWATGHTQYF | TRBJ2-3 | TRBV14 | . | .
TGCAGCGTTGACAACAGGGATGGAAAACTGTTTTTT | CSVDNRDGKLFF | TRBJ1-4 | TRBV29-1 | few | .
TGTGCCAGCAGCTTAGGGGGCGTGGGGGACTTCCCTGAAGCTTTCTTT | CASSLGGVGDFPEAFF | TRBJ1-1 | TRBV11-2 | few | .
TGTGCCAGTAGTATAAGGACCGAAAATTCACCCCTCCACTTT | CASSIRTENSPLHF | TRBJ1-6 | TRBV19 | . | .
TGTGCCAGCAGAAAGGACCCCTCCTACAATGAGCAGTTCTTC | CASRKDPSYNEQFF | TRBJ2-1 | TRBV9 | many | .
TGCAGCGTCGCACCGGGACAGAGGTTCTTC | CSVAPGQRFF | TRBJ2-1 | TRBV29-1 | few | TRBD1
TGTGCCAGCACCCCAACCCTGGGCGACGAGCAGTACTTC | CASTPTLGDEQYF | TRBJ2-7 | TRBV3-1 | few | .
TGTGCCAGTAGTCCGATGACAGGGAACCCTGGGGCCAACGTCCTGACTTTC | CASSPMTGNPGANVLTF | TRBJ2-6 | TRBV19 | . | TRBD1
TGCAGTGCGAGCCCCGGGAAGAGCTCCTACAATGAGCAGTTCTTC | CSASPGKSSYNEQFF | TRBJ2-1 | TRBV20-1 | . | .
TGTGCCAGCAGCCAACAGGGGACGGGGAGGCACGAGCAGTACTTC | CASSQQGTGRHEQYF | TRBJ2-7 | TRBV6-6 | many | .
TGCGCCAGCAGCTTACCTAGCGGGGGGAACTCCTACAATGAGCAGTTCTTC | CASSLPSGGNSYNEQFF | TRBJ2-1 | TRBV5-1 | once | TRBD2
TGTGCCAGCAGTCAGACTAGCGACGGCACAGATACGCAGTATTTT | CASSQTSDGTDTQYF | TRBJ2-3 | TRBV6-2/TRBV6-3 | . | TRBD2
TGCAGTGCTTTAAACCCTGGGGGCGGGGGGACCCCCGAGCAGTACTTC | CSALNPGGGGTPEQYF | TRBJ2-7 | TRBV20-1 | . | TRBD2
TGTGCCAGCAGAAGCAGGGCAGGAGCAACAGGGGTGGGGGACATTCAGTACTTC | CASRSRAGATGVGDIQYF | TRBJ2-4 | TRBV6-1 | . | TRBD1
TGTGCCAGCAATGACCAGGCGGGGACCTACGAGCAGTACTTC | CASNDQAGTYEQYF | TRBJ2-7 | TRBV7-2 | few | .
TGTGCCAGCAGCCAAGGCCGGGTGGACGAGCAGTACTTC | CASSQGRVDEQYF | TRBJ2-7 | TRBV3-1 | . | .